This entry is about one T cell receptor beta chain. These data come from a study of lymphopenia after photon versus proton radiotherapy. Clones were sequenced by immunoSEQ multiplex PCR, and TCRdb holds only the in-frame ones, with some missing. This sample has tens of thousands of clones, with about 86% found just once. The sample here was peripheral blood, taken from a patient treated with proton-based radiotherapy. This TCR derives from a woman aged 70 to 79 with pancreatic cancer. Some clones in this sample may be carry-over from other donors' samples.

The CDR3 coding sequence is TGCGCCAGCAGCTTGGGTAGGGATGAGAACACTGAAGCTTTCTTT. Amino acid sequence: CASSLGRDENTEAFF. The chain couples TRBV5-1 to TRBJ1-1; D gene unclear. Deletions cut 0 bases from V and 1 base from J, with 10 bases between. Germline CDR1 and CDR2: SGHRS and YFSETQ. CDR3 size: 15 residues.